The clone carrying this T cell receptor (beta chain) was counted only a few times. This sample is part of a study of T-cell reconstitution after alpha-beta-depleted transplantation in children. Library preparation (for TCRbeta) was performed with unique molecular identifiers. One entry per CDR3 protein results from TCRdb running MiXCR on the PCR reads. Of some 500,000 distinct CDR3 sequences in the sample, 15% to 20% were seen once. The receptor was derived from a human donor who donated a stem cell graft to a child with acute lymphoblastic leukemia. Sequences were derived from PBMCs from the stem cell graft donor, sampled from the stem cell graft.

The CDR3 bases are TGCGCCAGCAGCCCTGAGACAGGCAGCTACAATGAGCAGTTCTTC. It encodes CASSPETGSYNEQFF. V and J are TRBV5-1 and TRBJ2-1; the D gene is possibly TRBD1 (6 bases). The CDR3 totals 15 residues. CDR1 is SGHRS and CDR2 is YFSETQ in the germline V gene. Deletions cut 4 bases from V and 3 bases from J, with 14 bases between. Full variable domain (outside the CDR3, taken from reference TRBV5-1 and TRBJ2-1): KAGVTQTPRYLIKTRGQQVTLSCSPISGHRSVSWYQQTPGQGLQFLFEYFSETQRNKGNFPGRFSGRQFSNSRSEMNVSTLELGDSALYLCASSPETGSYNEQFFGPGTRLTVL.